These 9 T cell receptor beta chains share one sample of origin, sequenced in a study of cytomegalovirus exposure and HLA in healthy donors. Researchers ran the PCR with 60 Vbeta and 13 Jbeta primers. Some clones are missing from TCRdb's copy, which holds only in-frame ones; the method was immunoSEQ multiplex PCR. The sample carries over 75,000 clones, about 79% recorded once. Sequencing was done on a sample of PBMCs. These receptors were collected from a male donor in good health and CMV-seropositive.

This chain links TRBV5-4 with TRBJ2-5; tentative D call: TRBD2 (6 bases). The last part of the DNA fits TRBJ2-7 better; the J call may be wrong. The CDR3 sequence is 13 residues long. Per the germline V gene, CDR1 is SGHNT and CDR2 is YYREEE (reference sequence). CDR3 DNA sequence: TGTGCCAGCAGCTCCGGGGGACTGGACGAGCAGTACTTC. This codes for CASSSGGLDEQYF.

The rearrangement uses TRBV6-4 and TRBJ2-1; no firm D call. Between the trimmed V and J ends, which lost 6 bases and 0 bases, there was a span of 12 bases. Germline assignment: CDR1 MRHNA and CDR2 SNTAGT. This CDR3 region has 15 residues. The CDR3 loop reads CASSKDLSSYNEQFF. DNA for the CDR3: TGTGCCAGCAGCAAAGACTTGAGCTCCTACAATGAGCAGTTCTTC.

The chain combines TRBV19 with TRBJ1-5; D might be TRBD1 (6 bases). Between the trimmed V and J ends, which lost 8 bases and 5 bases, there was a span of 13 bases. The germline V gene encodes CDR1 LNHDA and CDR2 SQIVND (reference sequence). This CDR3 comprises 13 residues. CDR3 protein: CASGRGSYQPQHF. CDR3 DNA sequence: TGTGCCAGTGGCAGGGGAAGCTATCAGCCCCAGCATTTT.

J is TRBJ2-5 and V is TRBV18, with unresolved D. This CDR3 comprises 15 residues. The germline CDR1 and CDR2 sequences are KGHSH and LQKENI. Between the trimmed V and J ends, which lost 1 base and 3 bases, there was a span of 12 bases. DNA for the CDR3: TGTGCCAGCTCACCACTGGGTAGCCCCAAAGAGACCCAGTACTTC. This gives the protein CASSPLGSPKETQYF.

The chain uses TRBV29-1 and TRBJ1-2; D gene unclear. The CDR3 contains 12 residues. Germline V gives CDR1 SQVTM, CDR2 ANQGSEA. Deletions cut 6 bases from V and 5 bases from J, with 13 bases between. The CDR3 region has the DNA TGCAGCGTGGCCAATAGACTATATGGCTACACCTTC. Translation: CSVANRLYGYTF.

The chain joins TRBV7-3 to TRBJ2-7, with TRBD1 as a possible D gene (5 bases). Trimming took 0 bases from V and 7 from J, leaving 7 bases between them. The CDR3 sequence is 12 residues long. Germline V lookup: CDR1 SGHTA, CDR2 FQGTGA. CDR3 protein: CASSLTGEEQYF. CDR3 coding DNA: TGTGCCAGCAGCTTAACAGGGGAAGAGCAGTACTTC. The whole variable domain, filled in from reference TRBV7-3 and TRBJ2-7, reads GAGVSQTPSNKVTEKGKYVELRCDPISGHTALYWYRQSLGQGPEFLIYFQGTGAADDSGLPNDRFFAVRPEGSVSTLKIQRTERGDSAVYLCASSLTGEEQYFGPGTRLTVT.

This chain links TRBV7-2 with TRBJ2-3; 8 nucleotides match TRBD2. The CDR3 has 13 amino acids. The junction had 6 bases not matched to a gene; V was cut back by 7 bases and J by 6 bases. Germline-derived CDR1 and CDR2 are SGHTA and FQGNSA. The CDR3 reads CASNRGGPDTQYF. The CDR3 nucleotides read TGTGCCAGCAATCGGGGGGGCCCCGATACGCAGTATTTT.

J is TRBJ2-5 and V is TRBV9, with D perhaps TRBD1 (6 bases). V lost 0 bases, J lost 4 bases, and 7 bases lay in between. The CDR3 totals 13 residues. Germline loops: CDR1 SGDLS, CDR2 YYNGEE. Here the CDR3 DNA reads TGTGCCAGCAGCGTAGCCAGGGGAGAGACCCAGTACTTC. Protein sequence: CASSVARGETQYF.

This clone was recorded a few times. V and J are TRBV5-6 and TRBJ1-2, with 9 bases matching TRBD1. V dropped 3 bases and J dropped 4; count of bases not matched to a gene: 7. Germline V gene data show CDR1 as SGHDT and CDR2 as YYEEEE. The CDR3 covers 15 residues. The CDR3 coding sequence is TGTGCCAGCAGCTACCGGGACAGGGAGCTCTATGGCTACACCTTC. This sequence encodes CASSYRDRELYGYTF.